These 24 T cell receptor beta chains were all obtained from the same sample, sequenced in a study of T-cell memory formation after mild COVID-19. TCRdb reprocessed the 5' RACE reads via MiXCR and lists one record per CDR3 protein. The profile shows 500,000 to 650,000 distinct CDR3 sequences, roughly 20% of them singletons. Sequencing used PBMCs or a T cell subset sorted from them (not recorded which). The receptors shown here come from an adult woman who had mild COVID-19 (a few samples of this study predate the infection). Cell type and time point are not known.

This clonotype was detected a few times. The chain employs TRBV5-6 and TRBJ2-5; tentatively, D is TRBD2 (6 bases). CDR1 and CDR2 (germline): SGHDT, YYEEEE. Trimming left V 4 bases short and J 5 bases short, with 18 bases between. The CDR3 runs 15 residues. This chain's CDR3 is CASSPPLSGVETQYF. CDR3 in DNA: TGTGCCAGCAGCCCACCCCTGTCGGGGGTCGAGACCCAGTACTTC.

In its sample, this clonotype was seen a few times. This rearrangement joins TRBV7-3 to TRBJ2-7; D is perhaps TRBD2 (6 bases). V lost 6 bases, J lost 7 bases, and 25 bases lay in between. Germline-derived CDR1 and CDR2 are SGHTA and FQGTGA. The CDR3 sequence is 16 residues long. DNA of the CDR3: TGTGCCAGCAGGGGTACCCCGGGTGCGGGGCGGGAAGAGCAGTACTTC. Translated, it gives CASRGTPGAGREEQYF.

The J gene is TRBJ2-1, the V gene TRBV5-6; possible D gene TRBD1, 5 bases. There are 14 residues in the CDR3. The germline V and J ends were trimmed by 2 bases and 5 bases, with 11 bases remaining between them. Germline lookup yields CDR1 SGHDT and CDR2 YYEEEE. The CDR3 spells CASSFWGSNNEQFF. CDR3 DNA sequence: TGTGCCAGCAGCTTTTGGGGCAGTAACAATGAGCAGTTCTTC. Full variable domain (remainder filled in from reference TRBV5-6 and TRBJ2-1): DAGVTQSPTHLIKTRGQQVTLRCSPKSGHDTVSWYQQALGQGPQFIFQYYEEEERQRGNFPDRFSGHQFPNYSSELNVNALLLGDSALYLCASSFWGSNNEQFFGPGTRLTVL.

V gene TRBV24-1 combines with J gene TRBJ2-7, with 11 bases lining up with TRBD1. V was clipped by 2 bases and J by 5 bases; unmatched bases: 1. This CDR3 comprises 14 residues. CDR1 KGHDR and CDR2 SFDVKD come from the germline V gene. CDR3 loop: CATSDSGQGDEQYF. The CDR3 nucleotides read TGTGCCACCAGTGATTCGGGACAGGGGGACGAGCAGTACTTC.

The chain couples TRBV4-1 to TRBJ2-3, with D perhaps TRBD2 (6 bases). Trimming took 3 bases from V and 4 from J, leaving 8 bases between them. This CDR3 has 13 amino acids. Germline-derived CDR1 and CDR2 are MGHRA and YSYEKL. The chain's CDR3 is CASSHRGSDTQYF. The CDR3 DNA sequence: TGCGCCAGCAGCCACCGGGGGTCAGATACGCAGTATTTT.

The chain uses TRBV5-6 and TRBJ2-5; 7 nucleotides match TRBD1. Germline-derived CDR1 and CDR2 are SGHDT and YYEEEE. V dropped 3 bases and J dropped 2; count of bases not matched to a gene: 4. This CDR3 is built from 14 residues. The CDR3: CASSSRQGQETQYF. The CDR3 bases are TGTGCCAGCAGCTCTAGACAGGGTCAAGAGACCCAGTACTTC.

The chain is built from TRBV7-9 and TRBJ2-7; a weak D match, TRBD1 (6 bases). CDR3 length: 11 residues. Germline CDR1 reads SEHNR; CDR2 reads FQNEAQ (reference sequence). V gave up 4 bases and J gave up 6 bases, with 7 bases separating them. The CDR3 loop reads CASSWTVEQYF. The CDR3 region has the DNA TGTGCCAGCAGCTGGACAGTCGAGCAGTACTTC.

CDR3 nucleotide sequence: TGTGCCACCAGTGACCCGGCTAGCGGGAGGGTTGAGCAGTTCTTC. This translates into CATSDPASGRVEQFF. This chain uses TRBV24-1 with TRBJ2-1; 12 bases fit TRBD2. Per germline, CDR1 KGHDR and CDR2 SFDVKD. Trimming at V came to 4 bases and at J to 9 bases, leaving 6 bases not matched to a gene. CDR3 length: 15 amino acids.

In this sample, this clonotype turned up many times. The V call is TRBV23-1, the J call TRBJ2-2; no definite D call. TRBV23-1 qualifies as an ORF whose function is uncertain. The CDR3 contains 19 residues. V shed 0 bases and J shed 1 base, with 18 bases lying between them. CDR3 nucleotide sequence: TGCGCCAGCAGTCAATCTAGTAGATTTTCGGAGCAGAACACCGGGGAGCTGTTTTTT. Its translation is CASSQSSRFSEQNTGELFF.

This clonotype showed up just a few times. The chain combines TRBV7-8 with TRBJ2-2, with TRBD2 as a possible D gene (6 bases). The CDR3 is 15 amino acids. Germline CDR1 and CDR2: SGHVS and FQNEAQ. V was clipped by 3 bases and J by 5 bases, with 13 bases between them. CDR3 nucleotides: TGTGCCAGCAGCTTCGTAACAGGAGGGACCGGGGAGCTGTTTTTT. Protein product: CASSFVTGGTGELFF.

The rearrangement links TRBV5-1 to TRBJ2-1; perhaps D is TRBD1 or TRBD2 (5 bases each). This CDR3 is 15 amino acids long. CDR1 and CDR2 from the germline V gene are SGHRS and YFSETQ. V was trimmed by 0 bases and J by 4 bases, leaving 11 bases between them. This CDR3 is CASSLGDPSYNEQFF. The CDR3 DNA is TGCGCCAGCAGCTTGGGGGACCCCTCTTACAATGAGCAGTTCTTC.

The V call is TRBV9, the J call TRBJ1-4, with 9 positions matching TRBD1. The CDR3 is 15 amino acids. Per germline, CDR1 SGDLS and CDR2 YYNGEE. Trimming took 4 bases from V and 4 from J; bases not matched to a gene: 5. CDR3 nucleotide sequence: TGTGCCAGCAGCACGACGGGACAGGGTAATGAAAAACTGTTTTTT. Translated, it gives CASSTTGQGNEKLFF.

CDR3 nucleotide sequence: TGTGCCAGCAGCGGACTGTTCACAGATACGCAGTATTTT. Protein: CASSGLFTDTQYF. The chain couples TRBV6-5 to TRBJ2-3; tentative D call: TRBD2 (5 bases). V lost 6 bases, J lost 2 bases, and 9 bases lay in between. This CDR3 region has 13 residues. The germline V gene has CDR1 MNHEY and CDR2 SVGAGI.

The J gene is TRBJ2-7, the V gene TRBV12-3 or TRBV12-4; D is perhaps TRBD1 or TRBD2 (6 bases each). V lost 7 bases and J 6 bases, leaving 25 bases between the germline ends. The CDR3 has 16 amino acids. This chain's CDR3 is CASTPGISRGLGEQYF. The CDR3 region has the DNA TGTGCCAGCACCCCTGGGATTTCTCGGGGGCTGGGCGAGCAGTACTTC.

The chain couples TRBV18 to TRBJ2-7; a weak D match, TRBD2 (5 bases). CDR1 is KGHSH and CDR2 is LQKENI in the germline V gene. Trimming removed 3 bases at V and 6 bases at J, with 15 bases between. The CDR3 sequence is 14 residues long. The DNA of the CDR3 is TGTGCCAGCTCACCCAAATTACTAGGATCCGAGCAGTACTTC. Translated: CASSPKLLGSEQYF.

This chain's CDR3 is CASSPDRSGELFF. The CDR3 DNA is TGTGCCAGCAGCCCGGACAGGAGCGGGGAGCTGTTTTTT. The chain couples TRBV11-2 to TRBJ2-2, with 7 bases lining up with TRBD1. Trimming at V came to 5 bases and at J to 7 bases, leaving 4 bases not matched to a gene. The germline V gene encodes CDR1 SGHAT and CDR2 FQNNGV. This CDR3 spans 13 amino acids.

This clonotype was detected a few times. J is TRBJ1-1 and V is TRBV4-1; D perhaps matches TRBD1 (6 bases). Trimming shortened V by 1 base and J by 0 bases, and 9 bases separated the two germline ends. The germline V gene encodes CDR1 MGHRA and CDR2 YSYEKL. This CDR3 is 15 amino acids long. In nucleotides, the CDR3 is TGCGCCAGCAGCCAAGGGGACACTCTGAACACTGAAGCTTTCTTT. Amino acids: CASSQGDTLNTEAFF.

The chain uses TRBV7-2 and TRBJ1-1, with a possible D match to TRBD1 (6 bases). The CDR3 covers 13 residues. Germline V lookup: CDR1 SGHTA, CDR2 FQGNSA. The V end was cut by 5 bases, the J end by 7 bases, with 14 bases between. CDR3 sequence (DNA): TGTGCCAGCAGCGCGGTTAGGGGGTTTGAAGCTTTCTTT. Translation: CASSAVRGFEAFF.

J is TRBJ1-1 and V is TRBV5-6; D is perhaps TRBD1 (5 bases). The CDR3 has 11 residues. In germline, CDR1 is SGHDT, CDR2 YYEEEE. In DNA form, the CDR3 reads TGTTTTGGGGGGGAGAACACTGAAGCTTTCTTT. Translated: CFGGENTEAFF. Based on the CDR3 plus reference TRBV5-6 and TRBJ1-1, the full variable domain is DAGVTQSPTHLIKTRGQQVTLRCSPKSGHDTVSWYQQALGQGPQFIFQYYEEEERQRGNFPDRFSGHQFPNYSSELNVNALLLGDSALYLCFGGENTEAFFGQGTRLTVV.

This clonotype was seen ten or more times. The chain has TRBV6-4 and TRBJ2-6; the D is unclear. Germline V gene data show CDR1 as MRHNA and CDR2 as SNTAGT. Trimming shortened V by 0 bases and J by 4 bases, and 4 bases separated the two germline ends. The CDR3 is 14 residues long. The CDR3 spells CASSDSAGANVLTF. Written as DNA, the CDR3 is TGTGCCAGCAGTGACTCGGCCGGGGCCAACGTCCTGACTTTC.

This chain joins TRBV20-1 and TRBJ2-7, with 10 nucleotides matching TRBD1. Germline V gene sequence: CDR1 DFQATT, CDR2 SNEGSKA (reference sequence). The CDR3 consists of 12 residues. V was pared by 7 bases and J by 3 bases, with 3 bases of the junction left unmatched. CDR3 nucleotides: TGCAGTGTCCGGACAGGGGGCTACGAGCAGTACTTC. Translated: CSVRTGGYEQYF.

The chain carries TRBV15 and TRBJ1-5; 8 bases are shared with TRBD1. The CDR3 sequence is 15 residues long. Per the germline V gene, CDR1 is LNHNV and CDR2 is YYDKDF (reference sequence). V was clipped by 3 bases and J by 12 bases; unmatched bases: 13. The CDR3 bases are TGTGCCACCAGCAGTGGGACAGGCGTCCCTAAGAGCCAGCATTTT. The encoded protein is CATSSGTGVPKSQHF. The whole variable domain, filled in from reference TRBV15 and TRBJ1-5, reads DAMVIQNPRYQVTQFGKPVTLSCSQTLNHNVMYWYQQKSSQAPKLLFHYYDKDFNNEADTPDNFQSRRPNTSFCFLDIRSPGLGDTAMYLCATSSGTGVPKSQHFGDGTRLSIL.

This clonotype showed up just a few times. CDR3 loop: CASSYPGTGTYEQYF. In nucleotides, the CDR3 is TGTGCCAGCAGTTACCCTGGGACAGGGACCTACGAGCAGTACTTC. The V gene is TRBV6-2 or TRBV6-3, the J gene TRBJ2-7; the match to TRBD1 covers 9 bases. Germline V gene data show CDR1 as MNHEY and CDR2 as SVGEGT. V lost 2 bases, J lost 2 bases, and 4 bases stayed unmatched. This CDR3 contains 15 residues.

Comment on this clonotype: With only one base between it and a far larger clone, this is likely a read error. V gene TRBV7-9 combines with J gene TRBJ2-5; no clear D gene. The germline V gene has CDR1 SEHNR and CDR2 FQNEAQ (reference sequence). The CDR3 extends over 11 amino acids. Deletions cut 5 bases from V and 2 bases from J, with 3 bases between. CDR3 in amino acids: CASSKQETQYF. In DNA form, the CDR3 reads TGTGCCAGCAGCAAGCAAGAGACCCAGTACTTC.